The rows below give T cell receptor beta chains drawn from one sample of a study of T cell responses to AZD1222 COVID-19 vaccine. Some clones are missing from TCRdb's copy, which holds only in-frame ones; the method was immunoSEQ multiplex PCR. The table lists around 200,000 clones, just over 85% of them singletons, with approximately 7.7% in the top ten. This material consisted of peripheral blood, taken on day 0 of AZD1222 vaccination. The receptor source for this set is an adult in good health. Each CDR3 is given with its conserved first and last residue.

TRBV11-2 CASSFSGGFVYNEQFF
TRBV19 CASSIWDVNPNQPQHF
TRBV29-1 CSVAGGTFNEQYF
TRBV9 CASSPAGNTEAFF
TRBV7-6 CASSLWTGENTEAFF
TRBV18 CASSPDSPLEQYF
TRBV30 CAAPGDSGANVLTF
TRBV9 CASSVWGRPGETQYF
TRBV6-2/TRBV6-3 CASSYEQGVREQYF
TRBV28 CASSRSGWEKLFF
TRBV5-6 CASSRGEGVFYEQYF
TRBV7-3 CASSLNGWDNSPLHF
TRBV21-1 CASSKALGEDTEAFF
TRBV7-2 CASSRNAHYSGGAGNEQFF
TRBV7-8 CASSFGGMGEQYF
TRBV6-1 CASSEALVVSTDTQYF
TRBV5-1 CASSLAGQGAYGYTF
TRBV15 CATSRGLAGGNEQFF
TRBV5-1 CASSLGQDEETQYF
TRBV30 CAWSASLGGGSTEAFF
TRBV18 CASSPRTAGFTGELFF
TRBV6-5 CASSRGLQETQYF
TRBV5-8 CASRDSFNQPQHF
TRBV7-9 CASSAGPGGQPQHF
TRBV2 CASSEQLRKAGYTF
TRBV29-1 CSVGDTNGVYEQYF
TRBV9 CASSPQLGRLSTDTQYF
TRBV30 CAWGGRAHPTEAFF
TRBV19 CASTPLGLGLFGMQFF
TRBV19 CASSQTRISYEQYF
TRBV30 CAWSVTAQSYGYTF
TRBV7-2 CASSLGPGPLSSYNSPLHF
TRBV3-1/TRBV3-2 CASSRVGDEQYF
TRBV4-2 CASSQALSGVQPQHF
TRBV5-4 CASSYAGGPRAYGYTF
TRBV10-1 CASSESKASGAPDTQYF
TRBV5-6 CASSFGLAGGTDTQYF
TRBV27 CASGTSGAYEQYF